Presented here are 29 T cell receptor beta chains from one specimen sequenced in a study of blood T cell repertoires in COVID-19 (dated by TCRdb to 2018 to 2021). Libraries came from the immunoSEQ multiplex PCR assay. Sourced from immuneACCESS, this table was stored by TCRdb with only in-frame sequences that have V and J called. A share of the clones is absent; for the studies checked, an unresolved V gene accounts for under half, and the remainder has no known explanation. This sample comprises roughly 100,000 clones, around nine tenths of them detected only once. Around 5% of the sample is taken by the ten largest. The sample was peripheral blood. Source of these receptors: a woman at least 80 years old with active COVID-19.

J is TRBJ1-2 and V is TRBV19; possible D gene TRBD1, 5 bases. V dropped 3 bases and J dropped 6 bases, with 8 bases sitting between them. CDR1 and CDR2 from the germline V gene are LNHDA and SQIVND (reference sequence). The CDR3 consists of 12 residues. DNA for the CDR3: TGTGCCAGTAGTATGCAGGGTCATGGCTACACCTTC. As protein: CASSMQGHGYTF.

CDR3 bases: TGTGCCAGTAGTATATTGGAAGACAGGAGTGAAGCTTTCTTT. Translation gives CASSILEDRSEAFF. The chain links TRBV19 to TRBJ1-1; a weak D match, TRBD1 (6 bases). The CDR3 is 14 amino acids. The germline V and J ends were trimmed by 2 bases and 7 bases, with 14 bases remaining between them. Germline-derived CDR1 and CDR2 are LNHDA and SQIVND (reference sequence).

The chain has TRBV28 and TRBJ2-2, with 7 bases aligning to TRBD2. Germline V gene data show CDR1 as MDHEN and CDR2 as SYDVKM. Trimming at V came to 7 bases and at J to 1 base, leaving 6 bases not matched to a gene. The CDR3 runs 15 residues. The DNA of the CDR3 is TGTGCCAGCACCTGGGGCGGGAGGAACACCGGGGAGCTGTTTTTT. It codes for CASTWGGRNTGELFF.

The CDR3 sequence: CASSLRVSFAGELFF. CDR3 coding DNA: TGTGCCAGCAGCTTAAGAGTAAGTTTCGCCGGGGAGCTGTTTTTT. V is TRBV7-3 and J is TRBJ2-2; D remains unclear. The CDR3 runs to 15 residues. In germline, CDR1 is SGHTA, CDR2 FQGTGA. Trimming removed 1 base from V and 6 bases from J, with 12 bases in between.

V usage is TRBV2 and J usage is TRBJ2-3; TRBD2 is a possible D gene (7 bases). V lost 1 base and J 2 bases, leaving 10 bases between the germline ends. The CDR3 is 15 residues long. CDR1 is SNHLY, CDR2 FYNNEI, per germline. CDR3 protein: CASSEERDITDTQYF. In DNA form, the CDR3 reads TGTGCCAGCAGTGAAGAGCGGGACATCACAGATACGCAGTATTTT.

The CDR3 bases are TGTGCCAGCTCCCTAAGGCGCGGGACCGACACCGGGGAGCTGTTTTTT. Its translation: CASSLRRGTDTGELFF. The chain combines TRBV18 with TRBJ2-2; D may be TRBD2 (6 bases). Per the germline V gene, CDR1 is KGHSH and CDR2 is LQKENI. The CDR3 loop spans 16 amino acids. V was trimmed by 6 bases and J by 3 bases, leaving 17 bases between them.

The chain recombines TRBV4-2 with TRBJ2-3, with D perhaps TRBD2 (5 bases). The CDR3 length is 13 residues. The germline V and J ends were trimmed by 4 bases and 3 bases, with 8 bases remaining between them. Germline V gene sequence: CDR1 LGHNA, CDR2 YNFKEQ. The CDR3 bases are TGTGCCAGCAGCCCAGCGGAAACAGATACGCAGTATTTT. Its protein product is CASSPAETDTQYF.

This chain uses TRBV21-1 with TRBJ2-2; TRBD1, as called in the table, went unchecked against the DNA. TRBV21-1 is classified as a pseudogene. There are 16 residues in the CDR3. The CDR3 sequence is CASSIRDRGFLGELFF. The DNA of the CDR3 is TGTGCCAGCAGTATAAGGGACAGGGGGTTTTTAGGGGAGCTGTTTTTT.

The chain recombines TRBV11-2 with TRBJ2-3, with 7 bases matching TRBD1. The CDR3 loop spans 17 amino acids. CDR1 and CDR2 from the germline V gene are SGHAT and FQNNGV. V gave up 1 base and J gave up 0 bases; unmatched junction bases: 7. CDR3 in amino acids: CASSLGRGPGSTDTQYF. The CDR3 DNA sequence: TGTGCCAGCAGCTTAGGAAGGGGGCCAGGAAGCACAGATACGCAGTATTTT.

V and J are TRBV4-3 and TRBJ2-5; 9 bases agree with TRBD1. Germline assignment: CDR1 LGHNA and CDR2 YSLEER. The CDR3 loop spans 16 amino acids. After removal of 0 bases from V and 5 bases from J, the junction contained 7 bases not matched to a gene. The CDR3 sequence: CASSQDVGTGRETQYF. The DNA of the CDR3 is TGCGCCAGCAGCCAAGATGTGGGGACAGGGAGGGAGACCCAGTACTTC.

The V and J genes are TRBV9 and TRBJ2-1; tentative D call: TRBD2 (5 bases). This CDR3 has 16 amino acids. CDR1 and CDR2 from the germline V gene are SGDLS and YYNGEE. V lost 4 bases and J 5 bases, leaving 19 bases between the germline ends. The CDR3 reads CASSTPEASLNNEQFF. The CDR3 region has the DNA TGTGCCAGCAGCACCCCCGAGGCTAGCTTAAACAATGAGCAGTTCTTC. Full variable domain (missing parts from reference TRBV9 and TRBJ2-1): DSGVTQTPKHLITATGQRVTLRCSPRSGDLSVYWYQQSLDQGLQFLIQYYNGEERAKGNILERFSAQQFPDLHSELNLSSLELGDSALYFCASSTPEASLNNEQFFGPGTRLTVL.

This chain links TRBV7-2 with TRBJ2-1; the match to TRBD2 covers 7 bases. The germline gives CDR1 SGHTA, CDR2 FQGNSA. This CDR3 spans 15 amino acids. V shed 5 bases and J 7 bases; nucleotides not matched to a gene: 11. The CDR3 DNA sequence: TGTGCCAGCAGCCCTAGTGGCGGGAGTGGGAATGAGCAGTTCTTC. It translates to CASSPSGGSGNEQFF.

This chain uses TRBV4-2 with TRBJ2-1, with TRBD2 matching 12 bases. Germline V gene lookup returns CDR1 LGHNA and CDR2 YNFKEQ. The V gene end was trimmed by 6 bases and the J gene end by 2 bases; junction bases not matched to a gene: 8. This CDR3 comprises 17 residues. In nucleotides, the CDR3 is TGTGCCAGCAGTCAACTAGCGGGAGGAATCACCTACAATGAGCAGTTCTTC. Its translation is CASSQLAGGITYNEQFF.

The gene calls are TRBV5-4 and TRBJ2-7, with D perhaps matching TRBD2 (6 bases). This CDR3 is 15 amino acids long. Germline values: CDR1 SGHNT, CDR2 YYREEE (reference sequence). With 2 bases removed from V and 3 bases from J, the gap between germline ends came to 15 bases. The chain's CDR3 is CASSFSSSGYYEQYF. CDR3 DNA: TGTGCCAGCAGCTTCTCGAGTAGCGGTTACTACGAGCAGTACTTC.

The chain carries TRBV3-1 (or the pseudogene TRBV3-2) and TRBJ2-5, with TRBD1 matching 9 bases. The V gene end was trimmed by 4 bases and the J gene end by 5 bases; junction bases not matched to a gene: 5. This CDR3 has 14 amino acids. Germline V gene lookup returns CDR1 LGHDT and CDR2 YNNKEL (reference sequence). The CDR3 here is CASSRDRDSETQYF. The DNA of the CDR3 is TGTGCCAGCAGCCGGGACAGGGATTCGGAGACCCAGTACTTC.

The rearrangement uses TRBV3-1 (or the pseudogene TRBV3-2) and TRBJ1-5, with D possibly being TRBD1 (5 bases). V lost 1 base, J lost 0 bases, and 16 bases lay in between. This CDR3 is 18 amino acids long. Looked up from germline, CDR1 is LGHDT and CDR2 is YNNKEL (reference sequence). The CDR3 loop reads CASSQGLSGLYSNQPQHF. The CDR3 DNA is TGTGCCAGCAGCCAAGGTCTTTCGGGACTGTATAGCAATCAGCCCCAGCATTTT.

The chain employs TRBV7-6 and TRBJ2-7; D not resolved. CDR1 is SGHVS and CDR2 is FNYEAQ in the germline V gene. The V gene lost 5 bases and the J gene lost 3 bases, with 8 bases spanning the gap. This CDR3 comprises 12 residues. DNA for the CDR3: TGTGCCAGCAGCCCCCACAACTACGAGCAGTACTTC. Translated: CASSPHNYEQYF.

The rearrangement joins TRBV7-3 to TRBJ2-2, with 16 positions matching TRBD2. The CDR3 covers 16 residues. Per the germline V gene, CDR1 is SGHTA and CDR2 is FQGTGA. With 5 bases clipped from V and 6 bases from J, the junction kept 3 bases outside the gene matches. The CDR3 loop is CASSLGTSGRAGELFF. The CDR3 nucleotides read TGTGCCAGCAGCCTGGGGACTAGCGGGAGGGCCGGGGAGCTGTTTTTT.

V is TRBV5-6 and J is TRBJ1-5; D is unresolved. Germline loops: CDR1 SGHDT, CDR2 YYEEEE. V lost 0 bases to trimming and J lost 3 bases, with 10 bases between them. This CDR3 spans 15 amino acids. The chain's CDR3 is CASSLGQVYNQPQHF. In nucleotides, the CDR3 is TGTGCCAGCAGCTTGGGGCAGGTCTACAATCAGCCCCAGCATTTT. Drawing the rest from reference TRBV5-6 and TRBJ1-5, the complete variable domain is DAGVTQSPTHLIKTRGQQVTLRCSPKSGHDTVSWYQQALGQGPQFIFQYYEEEERQRGNFPDRFSGHQFPNYSSELNVNALLLGDSALYLCASSLGQVYNQPQHFGDGTRLSIL.

The gene calls are TRBV24-1 and TRBJ2-5; D perhaps matches TRBD1 (6 bases). There are 15 residues in the CDR3. The germline gives CDR1 KGHDR, CDR2 SFDVKD. V was cut by 3 bases and J by 0 bases, with 10 bases left in between. CDR3 sequence: CATSDSGTNQETQYF. The CDR3 bases are TGTGCCACCAGTGATAGTGGGACAAACCAAGAGACCCAGTACTTC.

CDR3 in DNA: TGCGCCAGCAATCCACCAACTAACGACAGGGGTAATGTCGGGGAGCTGTTTTTT. Translated, it gives CASNPPTNDRGNVGELFF. The genes are TRBV10-2 and TRBJ2-2; TRBD1 matches 8 bases. Losses at the gene ends were 7 bases for V and 7 bases for J; bases not matched to a gene: 20. This CDR3 has 18 amino acids. Looked up from germline, CDR1 is WSHSY and CDR2 is SAAADI.

The genes are TRBV7-8 and TRBJ1-4, with D uncertain. This CDR3 region has 16 residues. Germline lookup yields CDR1 SGHVS and CDR2 FQNEAQ. V was cut by 3 bases and J by 7 bases, with 18 bases left in between. In nucleotides, the CDR3 is TGTGCCAGCAGCTTTAGGAGCGACCCGGCGGGTGAAAAACTGTTTTTT. Residues: CASSFRSDPAGEKLFF.

This rearrangement joins TRBV3-1 (or the pseudogene TRBV3-2) to TRBJ2-6, with 7 bases lining up with TRBD1. The CDR3 length is 17 residues. From germline, CDR1 is LGHDT and CDR2 YNNKEL (reference sequence). V shed 4 bases, J shed 0 bases, and the junction held 6 bases outside the gene matches. The CDR3 DNA is TGTGCCAGCAGCCCGGGACAGAGCTACTCTGGGGCCAACGTCCTGACTTTC. Translated: CASSPGQSYSGANVLTF.

The chain is built from TRBV11-2 and TRBJ2-6; unclear D gene. Germline V lookup: CDR1 SGHAT, CDR2 FQNNGV. This CDR3 is built from 16 residues. Trimming left V 5 bases short and J 0 bases short, with 11 bases between. CDR3 sequence: CASSPPHSSGANVLTF. The DNA of the CDR3 is TGTGCCAGCAGCCCCCCTCACTCCTCTGGGGCCAACGTCCTGACTTTC.

The table lists this clone with a few counts. V gene TRBV7-8 combines with J gene TRBJ1-1, with D possibly TRBD1 on 5 matching bases. Germline V gene lookup returns CDR1 SGHVS and CDR2 FQNEAQ. This CDR3 comprises 15 residues. Trimming pared 5 bases from V and 2 bases from J, leaving 15 bases between. The CDR3 DNA sequence: TGTGCCAGCAGCCCTAACCTCGGACACAACACTGAAGCTTTCTTT. This translates into CASSPNLGHNTEAFF.

The CDR3 DNA follows: TGTGCCATCAGGCCTGCCGGACAGGGTGGAGGGGAGCAGTACTTC. It codes for CAIRPAGQGGGEQYF. The chain combines TRBV10-3 with TRBJ2-7; TRBD1 agrees at 8 bases. This CDR3 is 15 amino acids long. The trim removed 6 bases at V and 7 bases at J, leaving 14 bases unmatched. Germline V gene sequence: CDR1 ENHRY, CDR2 SYGVKD.

The chain uses TRBV9 and TRBJ2-3, with 8 bases aligning to TRBD2. Germline V CDR1 and CDR2: SGDLS, YYNGEE. Trimming cost V 4 bases and J 5 bases; bases outside gene matches: 12. The CDR3 length is 16 residues. CDR3: CASSTSGLVSVDTQYF. CDR3 coding DNA: TGTGCCAGCAGCACATCGGGACTAGTTTCCGTAGATACGCAGTATTTT.

The chain links TRBV6-6 to TRBJ2-1, with 10 positions matching TRBD2. V trimming: 2 bases; J trimming: 8 bases; junction bases outside the gene matches: 6. This CDR3 has 15 amino acids. Germline V gives CDR1 MNHNY, CDR2 SVGAGI (reference sequence). The CDR3 DNA follows: TGTGCCAGCAGTTACGAAGCGGGAGGGCCCTATGAGCAGTTCTTC. It yields the protein CASSYEAGGPYEQFF.

V and J are TRBV7-2 and TRBJ2-3; the match to TRBD2 covers 8 bases. This CDR3 region has 15 residues. CDR1 is SGHTA and CDR2 is FQGNSA in the germline V gene. The J segment lost 5 bases and the V segment lost 4 bases, leaving 8 bases of the junction unmatched. The CDR3 DNA follows: TGTGCCAGCAGCTCGGGACTAGGTGTTGGAGATACGCAGTATTTT. Translation: CASSSGLGVGDTQYF.